The 3 T cell receptor beta chains listed next were all sequenced from one sample in a study of T cell responses to AZD1222 COVID-19 vaccine. Generated by immunoSEQ multiplex PCR, the TCRdb table keeps only in-frame clones and is missing some. This table has approximately 110,000 clones, about 80% appearing once. This specimen consisted of peripheral blood, obtained on day 0 of AZD1222 vaccination. The origin of the receptors is an adult in good health.

This chain connects TRBV2 to TRBJ1-2; D unresolved. Trimming left V 4 bases short and J 5 bases short, with 17 bases between. This CDR3 comprises 15 residues. The germline CDR1 and CDR2 sequences are SNHLY and FYNNEI. Here the CDR3 DNA reads TGTGCCAGCAGTGCAGACCCCTCTCTAGGTTATGGCTACACCTTC. Its translation: CASSADPSLGYGYTF.

The V gene is TRBV19, the J gene TRBJ2-2, with 9 bases lining up with TRBD2. This CDR3 is built from 14 residues. V dropped 8 bases and J dropped 6; count of bases not matched to a gene: 7. The germline V gene encodes CDR1 LNHDA and CDR2 SQIVND (reference sequence). CDR3 loop: CASAQRGVAGELFF. In DNA form, the CDR3 reads TGTGCCAGTGCCCAGCGGGGGGTGGCCGGGGAGCTGTTTTTT. The variable domain in full, with the rest retrieved from reference TRBV19 and TRBJ2-2, is DGGITQSPKYLFRKEGQNVTLSCEQNLNHDAMYWYRQDPGQGLRLIYYSQIVNDFQKGDIAEGYSVSREKKESFPLTVTSAQKNPTAFYLCASAQRGVAGELFFGEGSRLTVL.

The chain employs TRBV10-2 and TRBJ2-7; maybe TRBD1 (7 bases). Looked up from germline, CDR1 is WSHSY and CDR2 is SAAADI. V lost 6 bases and J lost 3, with 15 bases in between. The CDR3 length is 14 residues. CDR3 in amino acids: CASSIRQGGYEQYF. In DNA, the CDR3 is TGCGCCAGCAGCATCAGACAGGGAGGCTACGAGCAGTACTTC.